The clone carrying this T cell receptor beta chain came up many times. These data are taken from a study of neurological immune-mediated disorders. MiXCR, run by TCRdb on the 5' RACE reads, gives a single entry per CDR3 protein. This table has tens of thousands of distinct CDR3 sequences, 15% to 20% appearing once. The V gene lost 4 bases and the J gene lost 4 bases, with 13 bases spanning the gap. The germline gives CDR1 SGHTA, CDR2 FQGNSA. CDR3 length equals 14 residues. The specimen was PBMCs. V gene TRBV7-2 combines with J gene TRBJ1-2, with D possibly being TRBD1 (5 bases). The source of this sequence is a middle-aged woman in good health. The CDR3 bases are TGTGCCAGCAGCTCGGCGACAGCTATCTATGGCTACACCTTC. Encoded protein: CASSSATAIYGYTF. The full variable domain, rest sourced from reference TRBV7-2 and TRBJ1-2, is GAGVSQSPSNKVTEKGKDVELRCDPISGHTALYWYRQSLGQGLEFLIYFQGNSAPDKSGLPSDRFSAERTGGSVSTLTIQRTQQEDSAVYLCASSSATAIYGYTFGSGTRLTVV.